Listed below are T cell receptor beta chains from one sample, sequenced in a study of cytomegalovirus exposure and HLA in healthy donors. The assay was immunoSEQ multiplex PCR, and TCRdb's table has in-frame clones only and misses some. This table holds 60,000 to 70,000 clones, around 77% found once. Sequencing was carried out using PBMCs. The source of these receptors is a man in his fifties or sixties in good health and CMV-seronegative. Each CDR3 is given with its conserved first and last residue. Fields, in order: D gene, clone size, CDR3 length, V gene, J gene, CDR3 DNA, CDR3 protein. D genes are given only for firm matches. Only some rows state a clone size, as once, few, many or a class for expanded clones.

d_call: TRBD1
clone_size: few
cdr3_length: 15
v_call: TRBV13
j_call: TRBJ1-3
cdr3_nt: TGTGCCAGCAGCGAAAGGACAGGGTTTGGAAACACCATATATTTT
cdr3_aa: CASSERTGFGNTIYF

d_call: TRBD1
clone_size: -
cdr3_length: 15
v_call: TRBV7-8
j_call: TRBJ1-2
cdr3_nt: TGTGCCAGCAGCTTAGGGGGGACAGGAAAATATGGCTACACCTTC
cdr3_aa: CASSLGGTGKYGYTF

d_call: -
clone_size: once
cdr3_length: 13
v_call: TRBV7-9
j_call: TRBJ2-7
cdr3_nt: TGTGCCAGCAGCTTAGGATCCCACTACGAGCAGTACTTC
cdr3_aa: CASSLGSHYEQYF

d_call: -
clone_size: -
cdr3_length: 13
v_call: TRBV27
j_call: TRBJ2-7
cdr3_nt: TGTGCCAGCAGCTGGGGGGTTGGCTACGAGCAGTACTTC
cdr3_aa: CASSWGVGYEQYF

d_call: TRBD1
clone_size: -
cdr3_length: 11
v_call: TRBV4-1
j_call: TRBJ2-7
cdr3_nt: TGCGCCAGCAGCCAACCTGGGACAGAGTACTTC
cdr3_aa: CASSQPGTEYF

d_call: TRBD1
clone_size: -
cdr3_length: 17
v_call: TRBV27
j_call: TRBJ1-5
cdr3_nt: TGTGCCAGCAGTCGCCGGGACAGGGGCGACGCACAGCAGCCCCAGCATTTT
cdr3_aa: CASSRRDRGDAQQPQHF

d_call: -
clone_size: -
cdr3_length: 15
v_call: TRBV30
j_call: TRBJ1-4
cdr3_nt: TGTGCCTGGGATCCCCCGGGTCTCGGGAGTGAAAAACTGTTTTTT
cdr3_aa: CAWDPPGLGSEKLFF

d_call: TRBD1
clone_size: -
cdr3_length: 14
v_call: TRBV10-3
j_call: TRBJ1-2
cdr3_nt: TGTGCCATCAGGGGACAGGGAATATTTCATGGCTACACCTTC
cdr3_aa: CAIRGQGIFHGYTF

d_call: -
clone_size: -
cdr3_length: 12
v_call: TRBV27
j_call: TRBJ1-6
cdr3_nt: TGTGCCAGCAGTTTAAGAGGTTCACCCCTCCACTTT
cdr3_aa: CASSLRGSPLHF

d_call: TRBD2
clone_size: -
cdr3_length: 16
v_call: TRBV14
j_call: TRBJ2-1
cdr3_nt: TGTGCCAGCAGCCAAGCCGGGACTAGCGGGGTAAATGAGCAGTTCTTC
cdr3_aa: CASSQAGTSGVNEQFF

d_call: TRBD1
clone_size: few
cdr3_length: 16
v_call: TRBV6-1
j_call: TRBJ1-1
cdr3_nt: TGTGCCAGCAGTGGTATATTACAGGGGTTGAACACTGAAGCTTTCTTT
cdr3_aa: CASSGILQGLNTEAFF

d_call: -
clone_size: -
cdr3_length: 13
v_call: TRBV18
j_call: TRBJ1-5
cdr3_nt: TGTGCCAGCTCGCCTACCAGGGATGATGCCCAGCATTTT
cdr3_aa: CASSPTRDDAQHF

d_call: TRBD2
clone_size: once
cdr3_length: 16
v_call: TRBV9
j_call: TRBJ2-1
cdr3_nt: TGTGCCAGCAGCGAGGGACTAGCGGGAGACTACAATGAGCAGTTCTTC
cdr3_aa: CASSEGLAGDYNEQFF

d_call: -
clone_size: -
cdr3_length: 14
v_call: TRBV7-9
j_call: TRBJ2-3
cdr3_nt: TGTGCCAGCAGCCCCCGGGAAGCCAAAGATACGCAGTATTTT
cdr3_aa: CASSPREAKDTQYF

d_call: -
clone_size: -
cdr3_length: 15
v_call: TRBV5-1
j_call: TRBJ1-5
cdr3_nt: TGCGCCAGCAGCTTGAACGGGGTTTTGGGTCAGCCCCAGCATTTT
cdr3_aa: CASSLNGVLGQPQHF

d_call: -
clone_size: -
cdr3_length: 12
v_call: TRBV27
j_call: TRBJ1-1
cdr3_nt: TGTGCCAGCAAAAGGAGGGAGGGTGAAGCTTTCTTT
cdr3_aa: CASKRREGEAFF

d_call: -
clone_size: -
cdr3_length: 15
v_call: TRBV15
j_call: TRBJ2-7
cdr3_nt: TGTGCCACCAGCAGAGATTTAGGGGGGGCCAACGAGCAGTACTTC
cdr3_aa: CATSRDLGGANEQYF

d_call: -
clone_size: -
cdr3_length: 14
v_call: TRBV5-4
j_call: TRBJ1-3
cdr3_nt: TGTGCCAGCAGCTTGACTGTCTCTGGAAACACCATATATTTT
cdr3_aa: CASSLTVSGNTIYF

d_call: -
clone_size: -
cdr3_length: 14
v_call: TRBV10-3
j_call: TRBJ1-1
cdr3_nt: TGTGCCATCAGTGAGGGACACATGAACACTGAAGCTTTCTTT
cdr3_aa: CAISEGHMNTEAFF

d_call: TRBD1
clone_size: -
cdr3_length: 15
v_call: TRBV27
j_call: TRBJ2-3
cdr3_nt: TGTGCCAGCAGTTCACTCCAGGGGGTTAGGGATACGCAGTATTTT
cdr3_aa: CASSSLQGVRDTQYF

d_call: -
clone_size: -
cdr3_length: 12
v_call: TRBV5-1
j_call: TRBJ1-2
cdr3_nt: TGCGCCAGCAGCTTGGGAAGGGGTGGCTACACCTTC
cdr3_aa: CASSLGRGGYTF

d_call: -
clone_size: few
cdr3_length: 18
v_call: TRBV25-1
j_call: TRBJ1-4
cdr3_nt: TGTGCCAGCAGTGAATTAGGCCGCGGGAGGACAACTAATGAAAAACTGTTTTTT
cdr3_aa: CASSELGRGRTTNEKLFF

d_call: -
clone_size: -
cdr3_length: 16
v_call: TRBV11-2
j_call: TRBJ1-1
cdr3_nt: TGTGCCAGCAGCCGCACCGCCACCGCAGAGAACACTGAAGCTTTCTTT
cdr3_aa: CASSRTATAENTEAFF

d_call: -
clone_size: -
cdr3_length: 13
v_call: TRBV28
j_call: TRBJ1-2
cdr3_nt: TGTGCCAGCAGTACCCCAGACAGCTATGGCTACACCTTC
cdr3_aa: CASSTPDSYGYTF

d_call: -
clone_size: once
cdr3_length: 15
v_call: TRBV7-9
j_call: TRBJ1-2
cdr3_nt: TGTGCCAGCAGCTTAGTTCAAGAGGGTTCCTATGGCTACACCTTC
cdr3_aa: CASSLVQEGSYGYTF

d_call: -
clone_size: once
cdr3_length: 14
v_call: TRBV6-5
j_call: TRBJ1-1
cdr3_nt: TGTGCCAGCAGTTGGGAGAGAATGAACACTGAAGCTTTCTTT
cdr3_aa: CASSWERMNTEAFF

d_call: -
clone_size: -
cdr3_length: 14
v_call: TRBV15
j_call: TRBJ2-1
cdr3_nt: TGTGCCACCAGTCCGACTGCCTCCTACAATGAGCAGTTCTTC
cdr3_aa: CATSPTASYNEQFF

d_call: TRBD1
clone_size: -
cdr3_length: 13
v_call: TRBV5-4
j_call: TRBJ2-3
cdr3_nt: TGTGCCAGCAGCGGACAGGCCACAGATACGCAGTATTTT
cdr3_aa: CASSGQATDTQYF

d_call: TRBD2
clone_size: -
cdr3_length: 14
v_call: TRBV19
j_call: TRBJ2-5
cdr3_nt: TGTGCCAGTAGTATTCCCGGGACTAGCGTCACCCAGTACTTC
cdr3_aa: CASSIPGTSVTQYF

d_call: -
clone_size: -
cdr3_length: 14
v_call: TRBV7-2
j_call: TRBJ2-3
cdr3_nt: TGTGCCAGCAGCTTAGGCGGTTACACAGATACGCAGTATTTT
cdr3_aa: CASSLGGYTDTQYF

d_call: TRBD2
clone_size: -
cdr3_length: 14
v_call: TRBV25-1
j_call: TRBJ2-1
cdr3_nt: TGTGCCAGTGGATCGCTAGCGGATTACAATGAGCAGTTCTTC
cdr3_aa: CASGSLADYNEQFF

d_call: -
clone_size: few
cdr3_length: 16
v_call: TRBV27
j_call: TRBJ2-3
cdr3_nt: TGTGCCAGCAGTCCAACACTAGCAGAGAGCACAGATACGCAGTATTTT
cdr3_aa: CASSPTLAESTDTQYF